These T cell receptor beta chains were read from a single sample in a study of circulating and synovial CD4+ cells in juvenile arthritis. Clones were read by immunoSEQ multiplex PCR, and TCRdb kept only the in-frame ones, dropping some. This table holds approximately 16,000 clones, under 95% found once. Sequenced sample: CD4+ T cells from blood. Source of these receptors: a human donor with juvenile idiopathic arthritis. Each CDR3 is given with its conserved first and last residue. A D gene is named only where the DNA matches it firmly.

j_gene | d_gene | v_gene | CDR3aa
TRBJ1-4 | . | TRBV4-1 | CASSQERRGFEKLFF
TRBJ1-6 | TRBD1 | TRBV5-1 | CASSLALGTGNNSPLHF
TRBJ1-5 | . | TRBV5-4 | CASSWEGPAPGEPQHF
TRBJ1-6 | TRBD1 | TRBV18 | CASSLQGPQGGNNSPLHF
TRBJ2-5 | TRBD1 | TRBV19 | CASNDRVGTQYF
TRBJ2-3 | TRBD1 | TRBV5-8 | CASSLGTGLRDTQYF
TRBJ1-2 | TRBD1 | TRBV7-8 | CASSLATGTGRGYTF
TRBJ1-1 | . | TRBV6-5 | CASSRGTEAFF
TRBJ2-5 | TRBD2 | TRBV5-1 | CASSLGLLRTSGMETQYF
TRBJ2-3 | . | TRBV19 | CASSSRRVTAPRITDTQYF
TRBJ1-2 | . | TRBV5-1 | CASSTGSVNYGYTF
TRBJ2-7 | . | TRBV5-1 | CASSPVQGNYEQYF
TRBJ2-1 | TRBD2 | TRBV7-9 | CASSPSGSLTNEQFF
TRBJ2-5 | TRBD2 | TRBV30 | CAWGSGAPLETQYF
TRBJ1-1 | . | TRBV15 | CATGRLLDTEAFF
TRBJ2-5 | TRBD2 | TRBV19 | CASRRTSGRGETQYF
TRBJ1-3 | . | TRBV7-8 | CASSTGQLSSGNTIYF
TRBJ1-2 | . | TRBV7-9 | CASSLDIYGYTF
TRBJ1-4 | . | TRBV30 | CAWSGGGDGEKLFF
TRBJ1-6 | . | TRBV10-1 | CASPGGSFPYNSPLHF
TRBJ2-1 | . | TRBV10-3 | CAIRQGMNEQFF
TRBJ2-3 | TRBD1 | TRBV5-1 | CASSQTGTGATDTQYF
TRBJ2-1 | TRBD2 | TRBV6-5 | CASRREGRNEQFF
TRBJ2-1 | . | TRBV27 | CASSPRWVNEQFF
TRBJ2-1 | . | TRBV12-1 | CASSFGLADYNEQFF
TRBJ1-3 | TRBD1 | TRBV7-2 | CASSPGTAGNTIYF
TRBJ1-6 | . | TRBV7-9 | CASSFLSDSYNSPLHF
TRBJ2-5 | TRBD2 | TRBV10-3 | CAINEREGTQETQYF
TRBJ2-7 | . | TRBV10-3 | CATRPGQRSYEQYF
TRBJ2-1 | TRBD2 | TRBV9 | CASSPLAGRYNEQFF
TRBJ2-3 | . | TRBV15 | CATSRYGGRGTTDTQYF
TRBJ1-4 | . | TRBV4-3 | CASSQDFRANEKLFF
TRBJ2-7 | TRBD1 | TRBV19 | CASSIGTASSYEQYF
TRBJ2-2 | TRBD2 | TRBV9 | CASSGASGPSNTGELFF
TRBJ1-2 | . | TRBV2 | CASSEDQAGGHGYTF
TRBJ1-6 | . | TRBV27 | CASSSREGRWNSPLHF
TRBJ2-3 | . | TRBV5-1 | CASSLEAGSPDTQYF
TRBJ2-1 | TRBD2 | TRBV10-3 | CAIRHSGRYNEQFF
TRBJ2-7 | . | TRBV11-2 | CASNLGLEQYF
TRBJ2-2 | . | TRBV11-3 | CASSPGNTGELFF
TRBJ2-7 | TRBD1 | TRBV27 | CASSLTPGQGRYEQYF
TRBJ1-2 | TRBD1 | TRBV6-5 | CASRPGTGYGYTF